These 30 T cell receptor beta chains were sequenced from one sample in a study of read filtering for tumor transcriptome and immune sequencing. From roughly 390 ng of RNA, a library with molecular barcoded alpha/delta and beta/gamma adaptors was made. TCRdb ran MiXCR on the reads and lists one entry per CDR3 protein. Of approximately 93,000 distinct CDR3 sequences in the sample, approximately 21% are singletons; the top ten hold about 10%. Sequencing used a population of CD138-negative cells sorted from bone marrow. The receptors here all came from a donor over 35 with multiple myeloma.

This clonotype was recorded many times. One end of the junction varies from germline; a read error may be responsible. The V and J genes are TRBV6-5 and TRBJ2-1, with 11 bases matching TRBD2. Germline CDR1 MNHEY, CDR2 SVGAGI. The CDR3 consists of 15 residues. In DNA, the CDR3 is TGTGCCAGCAAACGGACTAGCGGGCACTACAATGAGCAGCTCTTC. Its translation: CASKRTSGHYNEQLF.

This clonotype was detected many times. This rearrangement joins TRBV6-1 to TRBJ1-1; 8 positions agree with TRBD1. This CDR3 has 13 amino acids. Germline V gene sequence: CDR1 MNHNS, CDR2 SASEGT. The J segment lost 4 bases and the V segment lost 6 bases, leaving 4 bases of the junction unmatched. CDR3 loop: CASSGQGATEAFF. CDR3 nucleotide sequence: TGTGCCAGCAGCGGACAGGGAGCCACTGAAGCTTTCTTT.

The chain links TRBV6-1 to TRBJ2-5, with a possible D match to TRBD1 (6 bases). The CDR3 covers 15 residues. V gave up 6 bases and J gave up 5 bases, with 19 bases separating them. Germline loops: CDR1 MNHNS, CDR2 SASEGT. CDR3 nucleotides: TGTGCCAGCAGCAAAAACAGGGCAAAGGATGAGACCCAGTACTTC. Its translation: CASSKNRAKDETQYF.

The genes are TRBV7-2 and TRBJ1-1; D is possibly TRBD1 (6 bases). The germline V gene encodes CDR1 SGHTA and CDR2 FQGNSA. The V end lost 5 bases, the J end lost 4 bases, and 17 bases lay between the germline ends. This CDR3 has 15 residues. CDR3 loop: CASSPSTGRSTEAFF. CDR3 DNA: TGTGCCAGCAGCCCCTCGACAGGACGGAGCACTGAAGCTTTCTTT.

The V and J genes are TRBV20-1 and TRBJ1-2, with unresolved D. The V gene's germline CDR1 is DFQATT and CDR2 SNEGSKA (reference sequence). Trimming took 2 bases from V and 2 from J, leaving 12 bases between them. This CDR3 has 14 amino acids. CDR3 sequence (DNA): TGCAGTGCTAGAACTCAGGCAGCAAACTATGGCTACACCTTC. It is translated as CSARTQAANYGYTF.

This clonotype was seen a few times. The chain recombines TRBV7-6 with TRBJ1-5; no firm D call. The germline V and J ends were trimmed by 1 base and 7 bases, with 8 bases remaining between them. Germline lookup yields CDR1 SGHVS and CDR2 FNYEAQ. The length of the CDR3 is 13 residues. This CDR3 reads CASSLEQGQPQHF. In nucleotides, the CDR3 is TGTGCCAGCAGCTTAGAGCAAGGGCAGCCCCAGCATTTT.

This clonotype was seen ten or more times. The CDR3 nucleotides read TGTGCCAGCAGCCCCCGAGAAGGGGACACCGGGGAGCTGTTTTTT. Translated, it gives CASSPREGDTGELFF. The V call is TRBV12-3 or TRBV12-4, the J call TRBJ2-2; tentative D call: TRBD1 (5 bases). V shed 6 bases and J shed 3 bases, with 14 bases lying between them. This CDR3 spans 15 amino acids.

This clonotype was seen repeatedly, ten times or more. The genes are TRBV2 and TRBJ2-2; tentative D call: TRBD1 (6 bases). V lost 7 bases, J lost 5 bases, and 20 bases lay in between. Germline CDR1 and CDR2: SNHLY and FYNNEI. The CDR3 loop spans 16 amino acids. As DNA, the CDR3 is TGTGCCAGCAAAAAGGAACAGGGACCTAAGACCGGGGAGCTGTTTTTT. It codes for CASKKEQGPKTGELFF.

This clonotype was picked up a small number of times. The chain couples TRBV6-2 or TRBV6-3 to TRBJ1-1; no clear D. Trimming pared 3 bases from V and 6 bases from J, leaving 14 bases between. Germline V gene data show CDR1 as MNHEY and CDR2 as SVGEGT. CDR3 length: 14 amino acids. The CDR3 nucleotides read TGTGCCAGCAGTTATTTCCCATCGTCCTCTGAAGCTTTCTTT. Residues: CASSYFPSSSEAFF.

The sample holds many counts of this clonotype. This chain uses TRBV12-3 or TRBV12-4 with TRBJ1-4; no clear D gene. The germline V and J ends were trimmed by 2 bases and 0 bases, with 10 bases remaining between them. CDR3 length: 16 residues. CDR3 protein: CASSLKLVSTNEKLFF. The CDR3 DNA sequence: TGTGCCAGCAGTTTAAAGTTAGTGTCAACTAATGAAAAACTGTTTTTT.

This clonotype was found once. The V call is TRBV5-1, the J call TRBJ2-1; 13 nucleotides align to TRBD2. V was pared by 7 bases and J by 9 bases, with 10 bases of the junction left unmatched. The CDR3 contains 15 residues. From germline, CDR1 is SGHRS and CDR2 YFSETQ. CDR3 residues: CASGVLAGGISEQFF. CDR3 DNA: TGCGCCAGCGGAGTACTAGCGGGGGGGATAAGTGAGCAGTTCTTC.

This clonotype was recorded at least ten times. V is TRBV12-3 or TRBV12-4 and J is TRBJ2-5; maybe TRBD1 (5 bases). The CDR3 length is 13 residues. Trimming cost V 3 bases and J 4 bases, with 9 bases left between them. CDR3 region: CASSLYRPETQYF. The CDR3 DNA follows: TGTGCCAGCAGTTTGTACAGGCCAGAGACCCAGTACTTC.

This clonotype was counted ten times or more. V is TRBV5-1 and J is TRBJ2-5; D is unresolved. V gave up 4 bases and J gave up 5 bases, with 12 bases separating them. This CDR3 has 13 residues. Germline V gives CDR1 SGHRS, CDR2 YFSETQ. The chain's CDR3 is CASSRSELETQYF. For the CDR3, the DNA is TGCGCCAGCAGCCGATCAGAATTGGAGACCCAGTACTTC. Looking up the rest from reference TRBV5-1 and TRBJ2-5 gives the full variable domain: KAGVTQTPRYLIKTRGQQVTLSCSPISGHRSVSWYQQTPGQGLQFLFEYFSETQRNKGNFPGRFSGRQFSNSRSEMNVSTLELGDSALYLCASSRSELETQYFGPGTRLLVL.

The rearrangement links TRBV11-2 to TRBJ2-7, with D tentatively TRBD2 (6 bases). Between the trimmed V and J ends, which lost 7 bases and 0 bases, there was a span of 10 bases. Germline V CDR1 and CDR2: SGHAT, FQNNGV. CDR3 size: 13 residues. The CDR3 region is CASKWRGSYEQYF. As DNA, the CDR3 is TGTGCCAGCAAATGGCGGGGCTCCTACGAGCAGTACTTC.

This clonotype came up many times. This sequence joins TRBV7-9 and TRBJ2-1; 7 nucleotides agree with TRBD2. The V gene's germline CDR1 is SEHNR and CDR2 FQNEAQ (reference sequence). V shed 1 base and J 4 bases; nucleotides not matched to a gene: 1. The length of the CDR3 is 14 residues. The CDR3 spells CASSLEAGYNEQFF. The CDR3 coding sequence is TGTGCCAGCAGCTTAGAAGCGGGGTACAATGAGCAGTTCTTC.

This clonotype was counted ten times or more. V usage is TRBV6-5 and J usage is TRBJ1-1; no firm D call. V lost 0 bases to trimming and J lost 2 bases, with 7 bases between them. The CDR3 sequence is 14 residues long. Germline CDR1 and CDR2: MNHEY and SVGAGI. CDR3 in amino acids: CASSYSSANTEAFF. As DNA, the CDR3 is TGTGCCAGCAGTTACTCGTCGGCCAACACTGAAGCTTTCTTT.

This clonotype was found many times. The gene calls are TRBV5-1 and TRBJ2-5, with D maybe TRBD1 (5 bases). The germline V gene encodes CDR1 SGHRS and CDR2 YFSETQ. Trimming removed 1 base from V and 2 bases from J, with 12 bases in between. This CDR3 is 15 amino acids long. The CDR3 nucleotides read TGCGCCAGCAGCTTGCTCACAGGAGCACAAGAGACCCAGTACTTC. This encodes CASSLLTGAQETQYF.

This clonotype has just one count. This sequence may be a read error, since a much larger clone differs from it by one base. This rearrangement joins TRBV4-2 to TRBJ2-1; TRBD2 matches at 7 bases. This CDR3 spans 13 amino acids. Germline values: CDR1 LGHNA, CDR2 YNFKEQ. The CDR3 reads CASSQLGGGEPFF. CDR3 nucleotide sequence: TGTGCCAGCAGCCAATTGGGGGGGGGTGAGCCGTTCTTC.

The sample holds many counts of this clonotype. The chain links TRBV5-6 to TRBJ2-5, with D unclear. Germline V CDR1 and CDR2: SGHDT, YYEEEE. The CDR3 loop spans 12 amino acids. V was cut by 2 bases and J by 1 base, with 3 bases left in between. CDR3: CASSFPQETQYF. CDR3 nucleotide sequence: TGTGCCAGCAGCTTCCCCCAAGAGACCCAGTACTTC.

Concerning this clonotype itself: An end of the junction does not agree with germline; a read error may underlie this. This rearrangement joins TRBV19 to TRBJ1-1; D not resolved. CDR1 LNHDA and CDR2 SQIVND come from the germline V gene (reference sequence). This CDR3 spans 13 amino acids. In DNA form, the CDR3 reads TGTGCCAGTACCCTGACCGGAAGCACTGAAGCTTTCTTC. It specifies CASTLTGSTEAFF.

This clonotype has a count of ten or more. This chain joins TRBV28 and TRBJ2-3; D possibly uses TRBD1 or TRBD2 (5 bases each). The germline V gene has CDR1 MDHEN and CDR2 SYDVKM. The germline V and J ends were trimmed by 6 bases and 0 bases, with 13 bases remaining between them. This CDR3 is 15 amino acids long. The CDR3 reads CASRGTGPSTDTQYF. The DNA for the CDR3 is TGTGCCAGCAGAGGGACCGGGCCAAGCACAGATACGCAGTATTTT.

This clonotype was counted between two and nine times. It may be a read error: a sequence one base away is much more abundant. V gene TRBV7-3 combines with J gene TRBJ1-1, with D unresolved. Germline V CDR1 and CDR2: SGHTA, FQGTGA. The CDR3 contains 14 residues. CDR3 residues: CASSFGGMNTEALF. In DNA, the CDR3 is TGTGCCAGCAGCTTCGGCGGAATGAACACTGAAGCTCTCTTT. Based on the CDR3 plus reference TRBV7-3 and TRBJ1-1, the full variable domain is GAGVSQTPSNKVTEKGKYVELRCDPISGHTALYWYRQSLGQGPEFLIYFQGTGAADDSGLPNDRFFAVRPEGSVSTLKIQRTERGDSAVYLCASSFGGMNTEALFGQGTRLTVV.

This clonotype was observed a few times. This chain uses TRBV7-3 with TRBJ2-2; the D call may be TRBD1 or TRBD2 (6 bases each). The V gene's germline CDR1 is SGHTA and CDR2 FQGTGA. With 5 bases removed from V and 1 base from J, the gap between germline ends came to 14 bases. This CDR3 is 16 amino acids long. The CDR3 is CASSPKGGQNTGELFF. CDR3 nucleotide sequence: TGTGCCAGCAGCCCGAAGGGGGGTCAGAACACCGGGGAGCTGTTTTTT.

This clonotype was picked up many times. The genes are TRBV5-5 and TRBJ2-2; the D is unclear. Trimming took off 2 bases at V and 3 bases at J, with 5 bases between the two ends. CDR3 length: 13 residues. Germline CDR1 and CDR2: SGHKS and YYEKEE (reference sequence). The CDR3 spells CASSLSDTGELFF. The CDR3 DNA sequence: TGTGCCAGCAGCTTATCAGACACCGGGGAGCTGTTTTTT.

This clonotype was detected a few times. The J gene is TRBJ1-1, the V gene TRBV14; D gene ambiguous. From germline, CDR1 is SGHDN and CDR2 FVKESK. V dropped 0 bases and J dropped 1 base, with 3 bases sitting between them. There are 13 residues in the CDR3. The CDR3 protein is CASSQDRNTEAFF. The CDR3 DNA sequence: TGTGCCAGCAGCCAAGATAGGAACACTGAAGCTTTCTTT.

This clonotype was seen repeatedly, ten times or more. The V and J genes are TRBV5-1 and TRBJ2-3, with D perhaps TRBD1 (6 bases). Germline loops: CDR1 SGHRS, CDR2 YFSETQ. This CDR3 has 14 residues. Trimming cost V 2 bases and J 2 bases, with 9 bases left between them. CDR3 DNA: TGCGCCAGCAGCTTCGACAGGTTCACAGATACGCAGTATTTT. Its translation is CASSFDRFTDTQYF.

This chain connects TRBV2 to TRBJ1-5; D uncertain. The V end lost 0 bases, the J end lost 2 bases, and 11 bases lay between the germline ends. The CDR3 covers 16 residues. Germline V CDR1 and CDR2: SNHLY, FYNNEI. The CDR3 loop is CASSEAPQSGNQPQHF. The CDR3, as DNA: TGTGCCAGCAGTGAAGCGCCCCAATCTGGCAATCAGCCCCAGCATTTT.

In regard to this clonotype: A read error is possible here, since a much larger clone lies one base away. The chain recombines TRBV6-6 with TRBJ2-2; 11 bases line up with TRBD2. The CDR3 contains 19 residues. Germline V CDR1 and CDR2: MNHNY, SVGAGI (reference sequence). Trimming removed 2 bases from V and 3 bases from J; junction bases left unmatched: 11. The CDR3 loop is CASSYESPSGGTYTGELFF. As DNA, the CDR3 is TGTGCCAGCAGTTACGAATCCCCTAGCGGGGGGACCTACACCGGGGAGCTGTTTTTT.

This clonotype was seen a few times. It is likely a read error: a sequence one base away is far more abundant. The V call is TRBV11-1, the J call TRBJ2-5; D possibly matches TRBD1 or TRBD2 (5 bases each). V was cut by 1 base and J by 5 bases, with 8 bases left in between. The CDR3 is 13 amino acids. From germline, CDR1 is SGHAT and CDR2 FQDESV (reference sequence). CDR3 in amino acids: CASSLGREETQYF. CDR3 in DNA: TGTGCCAGCAGCTTAGGCAGGGAGGAGACCCAGTACTTC.

In this sample, this clonotype turned up a few times. The rearrangement links TRBV12-3 or TRBV12-4 to TRBJ1-3; D possibly corresponds to TRBD1 (6 bases). The CDR3 sequence is 15 residues long. Trimming took off 3 bases at V and 3 bases at J, with 12 bases between the two ends. Written as DNA, the CDR3 is TGTGCCAGCAGTTTGGGACACCAAGTTGGAAACACCATATATTTT. This encodes CASSLGHQVGNTIYF.